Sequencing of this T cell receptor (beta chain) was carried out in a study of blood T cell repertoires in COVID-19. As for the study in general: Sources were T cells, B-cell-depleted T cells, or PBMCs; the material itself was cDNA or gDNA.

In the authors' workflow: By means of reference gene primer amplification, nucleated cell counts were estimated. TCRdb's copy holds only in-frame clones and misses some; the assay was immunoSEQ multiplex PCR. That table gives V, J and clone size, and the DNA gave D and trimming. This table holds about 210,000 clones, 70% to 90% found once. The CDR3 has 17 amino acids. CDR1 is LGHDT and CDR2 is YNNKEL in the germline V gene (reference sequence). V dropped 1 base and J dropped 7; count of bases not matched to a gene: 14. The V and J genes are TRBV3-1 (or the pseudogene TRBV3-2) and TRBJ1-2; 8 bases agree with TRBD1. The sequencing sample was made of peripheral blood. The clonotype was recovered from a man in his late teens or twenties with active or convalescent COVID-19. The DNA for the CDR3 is TGTGCCAGCAGCCAAGTTCCCAGGGGGCCAATGAGCAGTGGCTACACCTTC. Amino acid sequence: CASSQVPRGPMSSGYTF.